This T cell receptor beta chain was obtained from a study of blood T cell repertoires in COVID-19. Study-level information: Samples of COVID-19 (acute and convalescent) were obtained from the United States, Italy and Spain.

Seattle researchers signed up patients amid active infection and tracked them longitudinally. Looked up from germline, CDR1 is MDHEN and CDR2 is SYDVKM. The CDR3 is 16 amino acids. V lost 6 bases, J lost 0 bases, and 15 bases lay in between. The repertoire was sequenced with immunoSEQ multiplex PCR; TCRdb's copy has only in-frame clones and lacks some. The sample lists approximately 300,000 clones; more than 80% were seen once. This clone was counted a single time. V and J are TRBV28 and TRBJ2-1, with D maybe TRBD2 (5 bases). The sequenced sample consisted of peripheral blood. This clonotype was sampled from a woman aged 45-59 years with COVID-19, enrolled during active disease. The CDR3 nucleotides read TGTGCCAGCAGCCCACCTGGGAGTGGCTCCTACAATGAGCAGTTCTTC. This translates into CASSPPGSGSYNEQFF.